These T cell receptor beta chains were read from a single sample in a study of blood T cell repertoires in COVID-19. Method: immunoSEQ multiplex PCR; TCRdb's copy keeps in-frame clones and lacks some. This sample carries 350,000 to 400,000 clones, 85% to 90% of them seen once, and the ten largest clones take about 6.5%. Sequencing was done on a sample of peripheral blood. All receptors come from a man younger than 35 with active or convalescent COVID-19. Each CDR3 is given with its conserved first and last residue. The order of the fields is D gene, clone size, J gene, CDR3 length, V gene, CDR3 DNA, CDR3 protein. A D gene is named only where the DNA matches it firmly. Clone size is stated in some rows and not others, as once, few, many or a class when expanded.

D: -; size: -; J: TRBJ1-2; length: 15; V: TRBV18; DNA: TGTGCCAGCTCACCCCAAACAGATCCTAACTATGGCTACACCTTC; CDR3: CASSPQTDPNYGYTF
D: -; size: -; J: TRBJ1-1; length: 13; V: TRBV2; DNA: TGTGCCAGCAGTGGTGAGGGTCCCACTGAAGCTTTCTTT; CDR3: CASSGEGPTEAFF
D: -; size: -; J: TRBJ1-5; length: 13; V: TRBV28; DNA: TGTGCCAGCAGTCTCACGCTGAGTCAGCCCCAGCATTTT; CDR3: CASSLTLSQPQHF
D: -; size: -; J: TRBJ1-5; length: 18; V: TRBV11-3; DNA: TGTGCCAGCAGCTTAGCAAGCCGACAGGTGCCATATAATCAGCCCCAGCATTTT; CDR3: CASSLASRQVPYNQPQHF
D: -; size: -; J: TRBJ1-2; length: 15; V: TRBV27; DNA: TGTGCCAGCAGTTCGCGGACAGCGGGGGGCTATGGCTACACCTTC; CDR3: CASSSRTAGGYGYTF
D: -; size: -; J: TRBJ2-1; length: 13; V: TRBV5-6; DNA: TGTGCCAGCAGCTTGGGTGGAGTTAATGAGCAGTTCTTC; CDR3: CASSLGGVNEQFF
D: TRBD1; size: -; J: TRBJ1-5; length: 15; V: TRBV6-1; DNA: TGTGCCAGCAGTGAAGAGTGGACAGGGTTCCAGCCCCAGCATTTT; CDR3: CASSEEWTGFQPQHF
D: TRBD1; size: once; J: TRBJ1-3; length: 18; V: TRBV5-5; DNA: TGTGCCAGCAGCCCCCCCCTGAGGACAGGCATCTCTGGAAACACCATATATTTT; CDR3: CASSPPLRTGISGNTIYF
D: -; size: few; J: TRBJ1-6; length: 15; V: TRBV6-5; DNA: TGTGCCGCGGGAAAAGGAGGGACCTATAATTCACCCCTCCACTTT; CDR3: CAAGKGGTYNSPLHF
D: -; size: once; J: TRBJ2-1; length: 19; V: TRBV7-8; DNA: TGTGCCAGCAGCTTCGCCAGATACTACAGACAGGAATCCTACAATGAGCAGTTCTTC; CDR3: CASSFARYYRQESYNEQFF
D: TRBD2; size: -; J: TRBJ2-1; length: 16; V: TRBV5-6; DNA: TGTGCCAGCAGCTCGGGACTAGCGGGAGTATCTAATGAGCAGTTCTTC; CDR3: CASSSGLAGVSNEQFF
D: -; size: -; J: TRBJ2-7; length: 15; V: TRBV19; DNA: TGTGCCAGTAGTATTACTACCAGGGGAATCGACGAGCAGTACTTC; CDR3: CASSITTRGIDEQYF
D: TRBD1; size: -; J: TRBJ2-7; length: 19; V: TRBV11-2; DNA: TGTGCCAGCAGCTTAGTAGGGGGCTTAAGCGGCAAAAGCTCCTACGAGCAGTACTTC; CDR3: CASSLVGGLSGKSSYEQYF
D: -; size: -; J: TRBJ2-1; length: 16; V: TRBV7-6; DNA: TGTGCCAGCAGCTTAGCGGGACAATCAGTTTACAATGAGCAGTTCTTC; CDR3: CASSLAGQSVYNEQFF
D: TRBD1; size: few; J: TRBJ1-5; length: 13; V: TRBV7-9; DNA: TGTGCCACCAGACAGGGTAACAATCAGCCCCAGCATTTT; CDR3: CATRQGNNQPQHF
D: -; size: -; J: TRBJ1-4; length: 14; V: TRBV6-5; DNA: TGTGCCAGCAGTTACGTAGGGGTTAATGAAAAACTGTTTTTT; CDR3: CASSYVGVNEKLFF
D: -; size: -; J: TRBJ1-3; length: 14; V: TRBV2; DNA: TGTGCCAGCAGTGTTGATCAGGGGGGAAACACCATATATTTT; CDR3: CASSVDQGGNTIYF